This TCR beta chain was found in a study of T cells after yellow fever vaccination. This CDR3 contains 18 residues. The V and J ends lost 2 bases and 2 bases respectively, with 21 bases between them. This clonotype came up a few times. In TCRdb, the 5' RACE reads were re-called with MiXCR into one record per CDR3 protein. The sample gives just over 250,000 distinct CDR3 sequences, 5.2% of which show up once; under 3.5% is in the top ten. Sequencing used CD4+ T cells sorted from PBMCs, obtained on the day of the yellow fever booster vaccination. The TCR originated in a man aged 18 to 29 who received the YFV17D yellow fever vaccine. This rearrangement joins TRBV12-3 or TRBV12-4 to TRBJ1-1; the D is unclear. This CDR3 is CASSLNRRGFGGNTEAFF. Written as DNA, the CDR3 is TGTGCCAGCAGTTTAAATCGCCGCGGATTTGGAGGAAACACTGAAGCTTTCTTT.